A single sample is the source of the 19 T cell receptor beta chains below, sequenced in a study of PD-L1 blockade in urothelial cancer. TCRdb's table, derived via immunoSEQ multiplex PCR, lists solely in-frame clones and lacks some. Of more than 55,000 clones in the sample, more than 70% are singletons; the top ten hold under 3.5%. The sample was PBMCs, taken around atezolizumab (anti-PD-L1) treatment. The source is a man aged 45-60 years with urothelial cancer.

J is TRBJ2-2 and V is TRBV18; TRBD2 matches at 13 bases. The J segment lost 7 bases and the V segment lost 1 base, leaving 9 bases of the junction unmatched. This CDR3 is built from 18 residues. Germline CDR1 is KGHSH and CDR2 is LQKENI. For the CDR3, the DNA is TGTGCCAGCTCACCACGCGTACTAGCGGGAGGGGAAGGCGGGGAGCTGTTTTTT. It translates to CASSPRVLAGGEGGELFF.

The chain joins TRBV18 to TRBJ2-5; D gene uncertain. V was cut by 4 bases and J by 7 bases, with 13 bases left in between. The CDR3 loop spans 13 amino acids. In germline, CDR1 is KGHSH, CDR2 LQKENI. This CDR3 reads CASSQEFHGTQYF. CDR3 sequence (DNA): TGTGCCAGCTCACAGGAGTTCCATGGGACCCAGTACTTC.

The rearrangement uses TRBV19 and TRBJ2-7, with 13 bases lining up with TRBD2. The V gene's germline CDR1 is LNHDA and CDR2 SQIVND (reference sequence). V lost 5 bases, J lost 4 bases, and 2 bases stayed unmatched. The CDR3 contains 14 residues. The CDR3 bases are TGTGCCAGTAGTGCGGGACTAGCGGGGTACGAGCAGTACTTC. This gives the protein CASSAGLAGYEQYF.

The chain recombines TRBV7-6 with TRBJ2-7; tentatively, D is TRBD1 (6 bases). V was clipped by 5 bases and J by 2 bases, with 10 bases between them. Germline loops: CDR1 SGHVS, CDR2 FNYEAQ. CDR3 length equals 13 residues. The CDR3 DNA reads TGTGCCAGCAGCCAGGGGAACCCCTACGAGCAGTACTTC. Translating gives CASSQGNPYEQYF.

The chain couples TRBV6-5 to TRBJ2-5, with D maybe TRBD1 (6 bases). The CDR3 totals 15 residues. Trimming cost V 6 bases and J 2 bases, with 16 bases left between them. Germline assignment: CDR1 MNHEY and CDR2 SVGAGI. The CDR3 protein is CASSPGTTKQETQYF. In nucleotides, the CDR3 is TGTGCCAGCAGCCCCGGGACAACTAAACAAGAGACCCAGTACTTC.

The chain joins TRBV7-2 to TRBJ2-3; a possible D gene is TRBD2 (6 bases). Germline V gene data show CDR1 as SGHTA and CDR2 as FQGNSA. V was cut by 5 bases and J by 8 bases, with 23 bases left in between. The CDR3 has 16 amino acids. CDR3 residues: CASSPQDGGLSGTQYF. In nucleotides, the CDR3 is TGTGCCAGCAGCCCCCAAGATGGGGGACTCTCGGGTACGCAGTATTTT.

The V gene is TRBV28, the J gene TRBJ1-2; a weak D match, TRBD1 (6 bases). Germline lookup yields CDR1 MDHEN and CDR2 SYDVKM. V lost 10 bases and J 0 bases, leaving 18 bases between the germline ends. The CDR3 loop spans 15 amino acids. The CDR3 sequence: CATDLPGHTNYGYTF. CDR3 sequence (DNA): TGTGCCACCGACTTACCGGGACATACTAACTATGGCTACACCTTC.

The rearrangement uses TRBV27 and TRBJ2-7; 10 bases map to TRBD2. The CDR3 is made up of 14 amino acids. From germline, CDR1 is MNHEY and CDR2 SMNVEV (reference sequence). The trim removed 6 bases at V and 5 bases at J, leaving 7 bases unmatched. The CDR3 bases are TGTGCCAGCAGCTACGAAGGACTAGCGGACGAGCAGTACTTC. This encodes CASSYEGLADEQYF.

V and J are TRBV6-5 and TRBJ2-1; D is unresolved. The CDR3 loop spans 14 amino acids. CDR1 is MNHEY and CDR2 is SVGAGI in the germline V gene. With 3 bases removed from V and 4 bases from J, the gap between germline ends came to 10 bases. CDR3 sequence: CASSYGQIYNEQFF. CDR3 DNA sequence: TGTGCCAGCAGTTATGGGCAAATTTACAATGAGCAGTTCTTC.

This clone is a singleton in its sample. This chain connects TRBV28 to TRBJ1-1; D remains ambiguous. This CDR3 is 15 amino acids long. In germline, CDR1 is MDHEN, CDR2 SYDVKM. Deletions cut 5 bases from V and 4 bases from J, with 17 bases between. DNA for the CDR3: TGTGCCAGCAGTACGGCGGCAGCGGGCAGCACTGAAGCTTTCTTT. This translates into CASSTAAAGSTEAFF.

This chain connects TRBV21-1 to TRBJ2-1; the D call in the table, TRBD2, was not verified against the DNA. TRBV21-1 is noted as a pseudogene. This CDR3 contains 19 residues. CDR3 sequence reads: CASSSLHAIAGASYNEQFF. CDR3 bases: TGTGCCAGCAGCAGTTTACACGCTATAGCGGGAGCTTCCTACAATGAGCAGTTCTTC.

The chain carries TRBV11-2 and TRBJ1-2; D is perhaps TRBD1 (5 bases). Trimming removed 5 bases from V and 2 bases from J, with 9 bases in between. The CDR3 length is 13 residues. CDR1 and CDR2 (germline): SGHAT, FQNNGV. In nucleotides, the CDR3 is TGTGCCAGCAGCCCACAGGACAACTATGGCTACACCTTC. This codes for CASSPQDNYGYTF.

This clone appeared once. The rearrangement uses TRBV18 and TRBJ1-2; D unclear. V lost 2 bases and J 2 bases, leaving 12 bases between the germline ends. This CDR3 contains 15 residues. Germline CDR1 KGHSH, CDR2 LQKENI. The CDR3 loop is CASSPTGIGNYGYTF. CDR3 sequence (DNA): TGTGCCAGCTCACCAACGGGGATAGGGAACTATGGCTACACCTTC.

This clone was observed once. The V call is TRBV7-9, the J call TRBJ1-5; D might be TRBD1 (5 bases). The V end lost 2 bases, the J end lost 2 bases, and 10 bases lay between the germline ends. CDR1 and CDR2 from the germline V gene are SEHNR and FQNEAQ (reference sequence). The CDR3 runs to 15 residues. The CDR3 nucleotides read TGTGCCAGCAGCTTATGGGGGGGAGGCAATCAGCCCCAGCATTTT. Amino acid sequence: CASSLWGGGNQPQHF.

The chain is built from TRBV19 and TRBJ2-5; D is perhaps TRBD2 (5 bases). Germline V gives CDR1 LNHDA, CDR2 SQIVND (reference sequence). V lost 2 bases to trimming and J lost 4 bases, with 11 bases between them. The CDR3 totals 14 residues. Written as DNA, the CDR3 is TGTGCCAGTAGTATAACCGGGAATGGAGAGACCCAGTACTTC. Encoded protein: CASSITGNGETQYF.

The CDR3 nucleotides are TGTGCCAGCAGCTTATCCGGGACTAGCGACTCCTACAATGAGCAGTTCTTC. Its translation: CASSLSGTSDSYNEQFF. V and J are TRBV7-3 and TRBJ2-1, with 10 positions matching TRBD2. Germline V CDR1 and CDR2: SGHTA, FQGTGA. This CDR3 region has 17 residues. The V and J ends lost 2 bases and 0 bases, in that order; junction bases with no gene match: 4. The complete variable domain, with remaining parts taken from reference TRBV7-3 and TRBJ2-1, reads GAGVSQTPSNKVTEKGKYVELRCDPISGHTALYWYRQSLGQGPEFLIYFQGTGAADDSGLPNDRFFAVRPEGSVSTLKIQRTERGDSAVYLCASSLSGTSDSYNEQFFGPGTRLTVL.

This clone turned up a few times. The V gene is TRBV9, the J gene TRBJ1-2; 9 bases are shared with TRBD1. Germline values: CDR1 SGDLS, CDR2 YYNGEE. V trimming: 0 bases; J trimming: 3 bases; junction bases outside the gene matches: 0. This CDR3 region has 14 residues. The CDR3 spells CASSVDRGHYGYTF. The CDR3 bases are TGTGCCAGCAGCGTAGACAGGGGGCACTATGGCTACACCTTC.

V and J are TRBV7-3 and TRBJ2-7; TRBD2 matches at 9 bases. CDR3 length: 14 residues. In germline, CDR1 is SGHTA, CDR2 FQGTGA. V trimming: 2 bases; J trimming: 6 bases; junction bases outside the gene matches: 5. CDR3 sequence: CASSLLGLAGEQYF. DNA of the CDR3: TGTGCCAGCAGCTTATTGGGACTAGCAGGCGAGCAGTACTTC.

This chain connects TRBV9 to TRBJ2-2, with D perhaps matching TRBD1 (6 bases). This CDR3 spans 15 amino acids. From germline, CDR1 is SGDLS and CDR2 YYNGEE. Trimming shortened V by 4 bases and J by 6 bases, and 16 bases separated the two germline ends. The CDR3 DNA follows: TGTGCCAGCAGCATCCGGGACACTCGGTCCGGGGAGCTGTTTTTT. Its translation: CASSIRDTRSGELFF.